This T cell receptor (beta chain) appears in the sequencing data of a study of blood T cells in healthy people across ages. The germline V gene encodes CDR1 SGHVS and CDR2 FQNEAQ. J was trimmed by 4 bases and V by 6 bases; bases with no gene match: 10. The CDR3 is 17 amino acids. This clonotype was seen at least ten times. Its antigen is undetermined. Every donor contributed about 10 milliliters of peripheral blood by blood draw. PCR was performed a second time for about 7 to 11 cycles using a sample-barcoded 5' primer and a J-beta primer mix. A single record per CDR3 protein comes from TCRdb applying MiXCR to the 5' RACE reads. The sample gives 600,000 to 800,000 distinct CDR3 sequences, over 40% of which show up once; approximately 13% is in the top ten. General study findings and limits: Estimates based on one million T cells were treated as lower bounds. It was found that TCR beta diversity correlated strongly with the percentage of naive T cells.

The receptor was isolated from a woman aged 80 or older in good health. The chain carries TRBV7-8 and TRBJ2-1; 12 positions match TRBD2. Specimen: blood. CDR3 nucleotides: TGTGCCAGCAGTCTAGGTACTAGCGGGGGGACTTACAATGAGCAGTTCTTC. Its protein product is CASSLGTSGGTYNEQFF.